The clone carrying this T cell receptor beta chain has a count of ten or more. Antigen specificity is unknown. The data were obtained in a study of tumor-infiltrating lymphocytes in primary liver carcinoma. TCR beta cDNA was prepared out of approximately 500 ng total RNA by means of a constant-region primer. The TCR beta library was amplified through three nested multiplex PCR rounds in a modified ARM-PCR procedure. The first two PCR rounds used TRBV1-TRBV30 primers with a Cbeta primer, roughly 10 cycles each. TCRdb redid the calling of the multiplex PCR reads with MiXCR, one entry per CDR3 protein. The sample lists approximately 80,000 distinct CDR3 sequences; approximately 70% were seen once. RNA and DNA were co-extracted from around 20-30 mg of unsorted bulk tissue. The patients presented with primary liver carcinoma, which was managed through surgical resection. Donors were untreated and chronically infected with HBV.

Whole-study results and caveats: Tumor tissue displayed a significantly greater top-250-clone fraction than blood (p = 0.039). The study found tumor-adjacent and tumor-blood pairs overlapped less than tumor region pairs.

The CDR3 runs 13 residues. Germline trimming cut 10 bases from V and 7 bases from J; bases unmatched to any gene: 8. Germline V CDR1 and CDR2: MNHEY, SVGEGT. Sequencing was performed on tumor-adjacent normal liver tissue. The chain is built from TRBV6-2 or TRBV6-3 and TRBJ2-5; 11 positions match TRBD1. The clonotype originates from a man aged 35 to 55 with primary liver carcinoma and hepatitis B virus infection. Here the CDR3 DNA reads TGTGCCACTACGGGACAGGGGGTTTGGACCCAGTACTTC. Translation: CATTGQGVWTQYF.